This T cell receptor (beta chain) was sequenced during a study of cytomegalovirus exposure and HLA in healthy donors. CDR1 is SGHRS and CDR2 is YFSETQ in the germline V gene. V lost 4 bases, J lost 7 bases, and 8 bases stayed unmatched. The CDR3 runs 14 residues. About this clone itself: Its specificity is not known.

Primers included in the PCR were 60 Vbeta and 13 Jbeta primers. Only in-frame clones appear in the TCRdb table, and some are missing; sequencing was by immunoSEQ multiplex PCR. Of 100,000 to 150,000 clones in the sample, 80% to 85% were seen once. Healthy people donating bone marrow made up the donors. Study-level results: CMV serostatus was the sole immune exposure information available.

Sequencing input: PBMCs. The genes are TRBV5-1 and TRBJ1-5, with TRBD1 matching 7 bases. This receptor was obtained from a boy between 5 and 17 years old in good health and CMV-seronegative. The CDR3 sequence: CASSPTGPGQPQHF. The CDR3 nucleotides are TGCGCCAGCAGCCCGACAGGGCCGGGACAGCCCCAGCATTTT.